A selection of T cell receptor beta chains follows, all from one sample in a study of blood T cell repertoires in COVID-19. Data came from immunoSEQ multiplex PCR; TCRdb stores just in-frame clones and leaves some out. The table records roughly 110,000 clones, 76% of them present only once. Sequencing was done on a sample of peripheral blood. The source of these receptors is an elderly man with COVID-19, enrolled during active disease. Both conserved end residues are part of each CDR3. D genes are given only for firm matches. Expanded clones get a size class; other rows say once, few or many, or leave the size out.

d_gene: -; len: 15; abundance: -; v_gene: TRBV4-2; j_gene: TRBJ2-1; CDR3aa: CASSQGNFLVNEQFF; CDR3nt: TGTGCCAGCAGCCAAGGAAACTTTCTAGTCAATGAGCAGTTCTTC
d_gene: -; len: 13; abundance: -; v_gene: TRBV5-1; j_gene: TRBJ1-1; CDR3aa: CASSLSQGTEAFF; CDR3nt: TGCGCCAGCAGCTTGTCACAGGGCACTGAAGCTTTCTTT
d_gene: -; len: 15; abundance: -; v_gene: TRBV4-3; j_gene: TRBJ1-2; CDR3aa: CASSQDRTTTYGYTF; CDR3nt: TGCGCCAGCAGCCAAGATCGGACTACGACCTATGGCTACACCTTC
d_gene: -; len: 15; abundance: -; v_gene: TRBV7-3; j_gene: TRBJ2-7; CDR3aa: CASSLVGIGEYQQYF; CDR3nt: TGTGCCAGCAGCTTAGTAGGGATAGGGGAATACCAGCAGTACTTC
d_gene: TRBD1; len: 14; abundance: few; v_gene: TRBV28; j_gene: TRBJ2-1; CDR3aa: CASRTGNSYNEQFF; CDR3nt: TGTGCCAGCAGGACAGGGAACTCCTACAATGAGCAGTTCTTC
d_gene: TRBD2; len: 14; abundance: -; v_gene: TRBV6-2/TRBV6-3; j_gene: TRBJ2-3; CDR3aa: CASSPGLEADTQYF; CDR3nt: TGTGCCAGCAGTCCCGGACTAGAAGCAGATACGCAGTATTTT
d_gene: -; len: 12; abundance: -; v_gene: TRBV11-1; j_gene: TRBJ2-7; CDR3aa: CASSLGVYEQYF; CDR3nt: TGTGCCAGCAGCTTAGGAGTATACGAGCAGTACTTC
d_gene: -; len: 14; abundance: -; v_gene: TRBV6-6; j_gene: TRBJ1-5; CDR3aa: CASSANRDAQPQHF; CDR3nt: TGTGCCAGCAGTGCCAACAGGGACGCTCAGCCCCAGCATTTT
d_gene: TRBD2; len: 19; abundance: -; v_gene: TRBV15; j_gene: TRBJ2-7; CDR3aa: CATSRVYASSGAEAYEQYF; CDR3nt: TGTGCCACCAGCAGGGTATATGCGTCTAGCGGGGCAGAGGCCTACGAGCAGTACTTC
d_gene: TRBD2; len: 15; abundance: -; v_gene: TRBV5-1; j_gene: TRBJ2-1; CDR3aa: CASSFGGLAGGEQFF; CDR3nt: TGCGCCAGCAGCTTCGGCGGACTAGCAGGAGGCGAGCAGTTCTTC
d_gene: -; len: 16; abundance: -; v_gene: TRBV6-5; j_gene: TRBJ1-3; CDR3aa: CASSSLTASSGNTIYF; CDR3nt: TGTGCCAGCAGTTCCTTGACAGCGAGCTCTGGAAACACCATATATTTT
d_gene: -; len: 16; abundance: once; v_gene: TRBV19; j_gene: TRBJ1-6; CDR3aa: CASSIPTISPNSPLHF; CDR3nt: TGTGCCAGTAGTATACCCACCATCAGTCCGAATTCACCCCTCCACTTT